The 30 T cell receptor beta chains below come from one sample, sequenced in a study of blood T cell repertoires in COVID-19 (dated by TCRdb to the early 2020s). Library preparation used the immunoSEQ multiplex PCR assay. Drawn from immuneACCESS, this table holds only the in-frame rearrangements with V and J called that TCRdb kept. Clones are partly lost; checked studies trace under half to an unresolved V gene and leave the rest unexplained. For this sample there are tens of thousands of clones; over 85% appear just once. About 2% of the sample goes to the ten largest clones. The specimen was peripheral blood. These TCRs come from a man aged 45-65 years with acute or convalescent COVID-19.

DNA for the CDR3: TGTGCCAGCAGCTTAGGTGTTGAGCTCACTGAAGCTTTCTTT. Protein: CASSLGVELTEAFF. This sequence joins TRBV11-2 and TRBJ1-1; D is unclear. V gave up 1 base and J gave up 4 bases, with 10 bases separating them. Germline V gene data show CDR1 as SGHAT and CDR2 as FQNNGV. This CDR3 region has 14 residues.

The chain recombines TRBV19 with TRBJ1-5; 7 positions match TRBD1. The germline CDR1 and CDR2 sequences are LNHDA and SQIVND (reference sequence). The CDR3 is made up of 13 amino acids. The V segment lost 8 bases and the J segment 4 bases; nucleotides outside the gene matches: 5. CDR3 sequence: CASSGTANQPQHF. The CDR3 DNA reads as TGTGCCAGTTCGGGGACAGCGAATCAGCCCCAGCATTTT.

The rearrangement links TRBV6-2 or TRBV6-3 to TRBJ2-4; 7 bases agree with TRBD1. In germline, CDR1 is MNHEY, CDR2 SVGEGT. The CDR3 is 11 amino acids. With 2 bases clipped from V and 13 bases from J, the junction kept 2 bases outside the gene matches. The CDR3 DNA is TGTGCCAGCAGTTACGTGGACAGGCAGTACTTC. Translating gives CASSYVDRQYF.

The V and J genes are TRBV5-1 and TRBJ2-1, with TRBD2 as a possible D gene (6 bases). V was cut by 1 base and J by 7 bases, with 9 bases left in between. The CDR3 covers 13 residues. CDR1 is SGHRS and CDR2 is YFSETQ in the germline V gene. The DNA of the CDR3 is TGCGCCAGCAGCTTGACTAGCTGGAATGAGCAGTTCTTC. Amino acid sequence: CASSLTSWNEQFF.

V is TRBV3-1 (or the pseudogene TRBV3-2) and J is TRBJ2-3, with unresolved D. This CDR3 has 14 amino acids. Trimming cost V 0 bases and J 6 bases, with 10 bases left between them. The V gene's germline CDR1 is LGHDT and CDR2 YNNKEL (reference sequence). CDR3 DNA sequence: TGTGCCAGCAGCCAAGAAGTCAGTTTTGATACGCAGTATTTT. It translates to CASSQEVSFDTQYF.

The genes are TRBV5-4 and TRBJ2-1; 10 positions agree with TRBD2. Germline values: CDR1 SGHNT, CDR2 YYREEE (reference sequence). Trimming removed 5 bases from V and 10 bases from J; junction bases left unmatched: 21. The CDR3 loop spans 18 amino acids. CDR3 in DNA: TGTGCCAGCAGACCCACTGGGGAGCGGGGGGGCATAAGCGACGAGCAGTTCTTC. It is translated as CASRPTGERGGISDEQFF.

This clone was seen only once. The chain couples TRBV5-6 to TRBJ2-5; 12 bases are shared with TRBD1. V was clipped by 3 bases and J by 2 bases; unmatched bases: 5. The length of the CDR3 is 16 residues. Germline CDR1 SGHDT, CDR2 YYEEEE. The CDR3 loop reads CASSSGTGGAQETQYF. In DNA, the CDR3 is TGTGCCAGCAGCTCTGGGACAGGGGGCGCTCAAGAGACCCAGTACTTC.

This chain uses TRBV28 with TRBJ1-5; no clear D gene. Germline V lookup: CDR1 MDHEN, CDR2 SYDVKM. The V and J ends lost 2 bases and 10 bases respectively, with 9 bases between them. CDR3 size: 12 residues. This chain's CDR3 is CASSLTQKPQHF. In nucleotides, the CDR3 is TGTGCCAGCAGTTTAACACAGAAACCCCAGCATTTT.

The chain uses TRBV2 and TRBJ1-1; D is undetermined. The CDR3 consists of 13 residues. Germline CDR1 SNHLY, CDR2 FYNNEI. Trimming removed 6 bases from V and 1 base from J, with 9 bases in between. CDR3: CASRARGNTEAFF. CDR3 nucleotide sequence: TGTGCCAGCAGGGCCCGGGGGAACACTGAAGCTTTCTTT.

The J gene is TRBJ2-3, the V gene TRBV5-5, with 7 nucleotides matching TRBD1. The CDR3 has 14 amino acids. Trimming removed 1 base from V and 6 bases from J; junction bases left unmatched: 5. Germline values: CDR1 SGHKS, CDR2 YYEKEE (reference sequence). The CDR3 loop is CASSLWTGTDTQYF. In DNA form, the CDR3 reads TGTGCCAGCAGCTTGTGGACAGGTACCGATACGCAGTATTTT.

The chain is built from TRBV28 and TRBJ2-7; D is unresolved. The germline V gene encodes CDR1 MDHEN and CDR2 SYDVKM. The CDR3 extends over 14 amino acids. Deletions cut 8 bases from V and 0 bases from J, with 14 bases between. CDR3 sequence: CASSASVSSYEQYF. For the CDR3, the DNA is TGTGCCAGCTCGGCCAGCGTCAGCTCCTACGAGCAGTACTTC.

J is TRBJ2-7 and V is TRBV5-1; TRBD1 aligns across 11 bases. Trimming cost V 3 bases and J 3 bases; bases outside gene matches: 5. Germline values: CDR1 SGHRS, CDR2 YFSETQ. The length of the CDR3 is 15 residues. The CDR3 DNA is TGCGCCAGCAGCTCCCCGGGACAGGGGGTCTACGAGCAGTACTTC. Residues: CASSSPGQGVYEQYF.

CDR3 in amino acids: CASSPGDGGYTF. CDR3 nucleotides: TGTGCCAGTTCCCCGGGGGACGGTGGCTACACCTTC. The rearrangement uses TRBV7-9 and TRBJ1-2; TRBD1 might be the D (5 bases). V gave up 9 bases and J gave up 7 bases, with 15 bases separating them. Germline CDR1 is SEHNR and CDR2 is FQNEAQ (reference sequence). This CDR3 is 12 amino acids long.

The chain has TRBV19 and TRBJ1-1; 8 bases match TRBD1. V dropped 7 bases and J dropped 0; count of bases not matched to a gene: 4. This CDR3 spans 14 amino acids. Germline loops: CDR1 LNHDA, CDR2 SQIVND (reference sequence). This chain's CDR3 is CASNPGQVNTEAFF. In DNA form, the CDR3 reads TGTGCCAGTAACCCGGGACAGGTGAACACTGAAGCTTTCTTT.

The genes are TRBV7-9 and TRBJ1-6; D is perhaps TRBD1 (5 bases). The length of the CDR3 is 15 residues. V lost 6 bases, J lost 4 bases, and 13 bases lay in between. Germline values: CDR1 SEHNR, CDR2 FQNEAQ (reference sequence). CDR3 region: CASRDKTEYNSPLHF. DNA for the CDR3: TGTGCCAGCAGGGACAAGACAGAGTATAATTCACCCCTCCACTTT.

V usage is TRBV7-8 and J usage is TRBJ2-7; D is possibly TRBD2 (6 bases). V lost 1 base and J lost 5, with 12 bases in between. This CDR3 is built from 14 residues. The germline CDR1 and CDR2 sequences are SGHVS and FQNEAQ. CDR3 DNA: TGTGCCAGCAGCTTAGTGGCCCCGGGAGACGAGCAGTACTTC. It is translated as CASSLVAPGDEQYF. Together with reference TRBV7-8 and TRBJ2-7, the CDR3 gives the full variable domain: GAGVSQSPRYKVAKRGQDVALRCDPISGHVSLFWYQQALGQGPEFLTYFQNEAQLDKSGLPSDRFFAERPEGSVSTLKIQRTQQEDSAVYLCASSLVAPGDEQYFGPGTRLTVT.

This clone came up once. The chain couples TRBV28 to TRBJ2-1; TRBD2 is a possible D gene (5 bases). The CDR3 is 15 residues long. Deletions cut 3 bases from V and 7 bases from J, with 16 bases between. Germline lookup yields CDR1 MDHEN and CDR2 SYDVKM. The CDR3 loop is CASSFVSSPENEQFF. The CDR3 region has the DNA TGTGCCAGCAGTTTTGTTTCTAGCCCAGAAAATGAGCAGTTCTTC.

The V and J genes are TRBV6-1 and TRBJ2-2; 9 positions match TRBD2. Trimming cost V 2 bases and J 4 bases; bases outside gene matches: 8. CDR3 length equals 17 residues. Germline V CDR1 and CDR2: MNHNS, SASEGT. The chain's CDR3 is CASSEPGLAGTTGELFF. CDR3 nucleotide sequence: TGTGCCAGCAGTGAACCCGGGCTAGCGGGAACCACCGGGGAGCTGTTTTTT.

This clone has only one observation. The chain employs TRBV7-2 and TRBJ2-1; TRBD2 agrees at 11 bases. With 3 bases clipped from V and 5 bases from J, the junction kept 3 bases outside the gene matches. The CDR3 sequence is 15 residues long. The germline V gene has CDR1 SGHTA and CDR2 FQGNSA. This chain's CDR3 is CASSLGLAVNNEQFF. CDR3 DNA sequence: TGTGCCAGCAGCTTGGGACTAGCGGTAAACAATGAGCAGTTCTTC.

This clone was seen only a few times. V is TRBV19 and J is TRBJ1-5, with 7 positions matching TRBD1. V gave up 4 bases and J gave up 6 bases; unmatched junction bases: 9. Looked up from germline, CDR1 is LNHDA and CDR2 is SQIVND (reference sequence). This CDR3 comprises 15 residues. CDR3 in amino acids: CASSTGTAQSQPQHF. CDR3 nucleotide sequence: TGTGCCAGTAGTACCGGGACAGCCCAGAGTCAGCCCCAGCATTTT.

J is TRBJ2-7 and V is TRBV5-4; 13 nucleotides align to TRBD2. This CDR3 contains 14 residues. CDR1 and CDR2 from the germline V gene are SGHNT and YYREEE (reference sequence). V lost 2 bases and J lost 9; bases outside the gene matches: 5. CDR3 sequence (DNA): TGTGCCAGCAGCTTAGGACTAGCGGGAGACGGGCAGTACTTC. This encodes CASSLGLAGDGQYF.

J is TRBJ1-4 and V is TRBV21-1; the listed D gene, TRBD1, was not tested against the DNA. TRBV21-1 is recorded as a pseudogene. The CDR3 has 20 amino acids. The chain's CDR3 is CASSKRDGKGRPFINEKLFF. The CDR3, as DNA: TGTGCCAGCAGCAAAAGAGATGGGAAGGGGCGCCCCTTTATTAATGAAAAACTGTTTTTT.

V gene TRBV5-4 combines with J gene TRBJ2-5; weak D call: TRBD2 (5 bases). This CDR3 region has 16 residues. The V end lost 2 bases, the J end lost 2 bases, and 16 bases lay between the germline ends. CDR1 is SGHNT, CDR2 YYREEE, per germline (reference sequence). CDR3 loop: CASSFYFVGEQETQYF. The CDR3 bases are TGTGCCAGCAGCTTTTATTTCGTTGGGGAGCAAGAGACCCAGTACTTC.

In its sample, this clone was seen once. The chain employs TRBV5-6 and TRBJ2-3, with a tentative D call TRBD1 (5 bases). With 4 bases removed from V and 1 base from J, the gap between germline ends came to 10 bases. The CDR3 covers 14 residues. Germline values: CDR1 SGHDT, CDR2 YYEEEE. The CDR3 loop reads CASSKVGGTDTQYF. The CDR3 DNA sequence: TGTGCCAGCAGCAAGGTAGGGGGCACAGATACGCAGTATTTT.

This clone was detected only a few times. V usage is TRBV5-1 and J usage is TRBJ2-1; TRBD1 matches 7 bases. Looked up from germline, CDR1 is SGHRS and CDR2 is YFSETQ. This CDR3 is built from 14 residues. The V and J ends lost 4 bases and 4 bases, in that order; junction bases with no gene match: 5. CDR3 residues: CASSRTTGYNEQFF. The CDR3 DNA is TGCGCCAGCAGCCGGACGACAGGGTACAATGAGCAGTTCTTC.

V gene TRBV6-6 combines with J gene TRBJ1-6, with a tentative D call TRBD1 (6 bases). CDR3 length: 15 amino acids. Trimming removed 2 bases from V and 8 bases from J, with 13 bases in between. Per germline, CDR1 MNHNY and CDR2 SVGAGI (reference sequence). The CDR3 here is CASSYSADSYSPLHF. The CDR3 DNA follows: TGTGCCAGCAGTTACAGCGCGGACAGCTATTCACCCCTCCACTTT.

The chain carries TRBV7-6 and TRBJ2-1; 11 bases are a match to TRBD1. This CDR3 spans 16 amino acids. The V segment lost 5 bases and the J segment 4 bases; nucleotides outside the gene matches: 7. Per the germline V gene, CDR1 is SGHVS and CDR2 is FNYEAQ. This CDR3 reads CASSPPGTGGYNEQFF. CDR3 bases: TGTGCCAGCAGCCCTCCCGGGACAGGGGGATACAATGAGCAGTTCTTC.

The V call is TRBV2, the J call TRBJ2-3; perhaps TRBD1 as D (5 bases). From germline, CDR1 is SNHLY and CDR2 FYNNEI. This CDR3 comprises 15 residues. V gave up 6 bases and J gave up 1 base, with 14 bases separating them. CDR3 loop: CASRLDTERTDTQYF. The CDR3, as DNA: TGTGCCAGCAGGCTGGACACGGAACGCACAGATACGCAGTATTTT.

CDR3 DNA sequence: TGCGCCAGCAGATATGAAGCATCGGTCTCACCCCTCCACTTT. It yields the protein CASRYEASVSPLHF. The V call is TRBV5-1, the J call TRBJ1-6, with unresolved D. This CDR3 is 14 amino acids long. From germline, CDR1 is SGHRS and CDR2 YFSETQ. V lost 5 bases to trimming and J lost 10 bases, with 16 bases between them.

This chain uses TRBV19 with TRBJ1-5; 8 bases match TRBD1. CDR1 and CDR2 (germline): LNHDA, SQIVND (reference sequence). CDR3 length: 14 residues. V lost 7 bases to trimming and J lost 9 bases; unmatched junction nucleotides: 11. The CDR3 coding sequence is TGTGCCAGTACTCCAGGACAGGGCATTCGGCCCCAGCATTTT. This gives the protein CASTPGQGIRPQHF. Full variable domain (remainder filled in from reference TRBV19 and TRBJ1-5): DGGITQSPKYLFRKEGQNVTLSCEQNLNHDAMYWYRQDPGQGLRLIYYSQIVNDFQKGDIAEGYSVSREKKESFPLTVTSAQKNPTAFYLCASTPGQGIRPQHFGDGTRLSIL.